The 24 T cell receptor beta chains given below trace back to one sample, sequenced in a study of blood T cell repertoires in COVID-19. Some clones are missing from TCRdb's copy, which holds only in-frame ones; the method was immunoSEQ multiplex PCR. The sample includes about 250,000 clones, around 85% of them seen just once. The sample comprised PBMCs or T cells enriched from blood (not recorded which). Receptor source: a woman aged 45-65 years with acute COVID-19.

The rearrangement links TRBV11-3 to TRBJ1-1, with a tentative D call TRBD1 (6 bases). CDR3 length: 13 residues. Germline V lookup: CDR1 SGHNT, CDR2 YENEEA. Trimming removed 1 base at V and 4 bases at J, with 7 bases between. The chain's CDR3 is CASSLGTATEAFF. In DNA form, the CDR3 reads TGTGCCAGCAGCTTAGGGACAGCCACTGAAGCTTTCTTT.

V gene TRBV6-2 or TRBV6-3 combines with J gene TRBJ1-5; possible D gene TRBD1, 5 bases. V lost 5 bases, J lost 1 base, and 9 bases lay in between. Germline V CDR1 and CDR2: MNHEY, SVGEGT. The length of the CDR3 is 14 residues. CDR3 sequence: CASSAQASNQPQHF. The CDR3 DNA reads TGTGCCAGCAGTGCACAGGCCAGCAATCAGCCCCAGCATTTT.

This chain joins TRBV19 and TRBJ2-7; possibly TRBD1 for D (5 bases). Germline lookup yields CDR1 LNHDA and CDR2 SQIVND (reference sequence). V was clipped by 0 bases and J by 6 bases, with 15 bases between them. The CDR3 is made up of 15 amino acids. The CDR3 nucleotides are TGTGCCAGTAGTATAGATGTCCAGGGTCTGGCCGAGCAGTACTTC. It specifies CASSIDVQGLAEQYF. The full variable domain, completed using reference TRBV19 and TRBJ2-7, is DGGITQSPKYLFRKEGQNVTLSCEQNLNHDAMYWYRQDPGQGLRLIYYSQIVNDFQKGDIAEGYSVSREKKESFPLTVTSAQKNPTAFYLCASSIDVQGLAEQYFGPGTRLTVT.

The CDR3 DNA reads TGTGCCAGCTCCTCCAGGGACTATGGCTACACCTTC. Protein product: CASSSRDYGYTF. V gene TRBV12-3 or TRBV12-4 combines with J gene TRBJ1-2; perhaps TRBD1 as D (5 bases). Trimming shortened V by 8 bases and J by 3 bases, and 10 bases separated the two germline ends. This CDR3 has 12 residues.

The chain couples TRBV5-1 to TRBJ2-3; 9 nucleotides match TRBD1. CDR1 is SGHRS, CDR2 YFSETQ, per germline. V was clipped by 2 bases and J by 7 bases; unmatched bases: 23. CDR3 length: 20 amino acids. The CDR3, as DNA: TGCGCCAGCAGCTTTAGGAGGACAGGGGCCGGGGGCCCTTCCGAACATACGCAGTATTTT. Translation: CASSFRRTGAGGPSEHTQYF.

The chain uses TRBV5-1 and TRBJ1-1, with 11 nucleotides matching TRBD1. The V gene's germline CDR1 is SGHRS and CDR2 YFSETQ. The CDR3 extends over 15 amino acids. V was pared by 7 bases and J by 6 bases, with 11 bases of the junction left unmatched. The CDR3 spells CASLRTGGDNSEAFF. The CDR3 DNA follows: TGCGCCAGCTTACGGACAGGGGGCGATAACTCTGAAGCTTTCTTT. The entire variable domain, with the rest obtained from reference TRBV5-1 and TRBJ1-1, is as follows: KAGVTQTPRYLIKTRGQQVTLSCSPISGHRSVSWYQQTPGQGLQFLFEYFSETQRNKGNFPGRFSGRQFSNSRSEMNVSTLELGDSALYLCASLRTGGDNSEAFFGQGTRLTVV.

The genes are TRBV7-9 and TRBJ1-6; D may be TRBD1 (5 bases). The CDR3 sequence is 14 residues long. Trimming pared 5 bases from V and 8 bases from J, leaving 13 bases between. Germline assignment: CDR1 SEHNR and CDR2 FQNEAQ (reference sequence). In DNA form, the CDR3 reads TGTGCCAGCAGCACCCGGAGGGACCATTCACCCCTCCACTTT. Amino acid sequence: CASSTRRDHSPLHF.

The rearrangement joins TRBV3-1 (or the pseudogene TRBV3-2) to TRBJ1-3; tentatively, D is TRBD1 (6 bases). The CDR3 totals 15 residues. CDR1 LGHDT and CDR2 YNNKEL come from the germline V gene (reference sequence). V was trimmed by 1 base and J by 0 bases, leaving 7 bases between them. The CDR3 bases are TGTGCCAGCAGCCAAGGGGACAACTCTGGAAACACCATATATTTT. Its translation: CASSQGDNSGNTIYF.

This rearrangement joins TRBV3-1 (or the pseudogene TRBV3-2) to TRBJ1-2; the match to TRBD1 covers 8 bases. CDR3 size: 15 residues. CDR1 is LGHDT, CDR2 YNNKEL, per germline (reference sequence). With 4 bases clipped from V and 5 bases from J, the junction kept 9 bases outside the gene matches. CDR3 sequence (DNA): TGTGCCAGCAGCCGGGAGAGGACAGGGTCATATGGCTACACCTTC. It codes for CASSRERTGSYGYTF.

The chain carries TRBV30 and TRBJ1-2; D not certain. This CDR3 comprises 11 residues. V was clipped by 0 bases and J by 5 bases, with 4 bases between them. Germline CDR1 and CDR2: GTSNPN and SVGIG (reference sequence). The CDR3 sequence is CAWSVQYGYTF. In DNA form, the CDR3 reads TGTGCCTGGAGTGTACAGTATGGCTACACCTTC. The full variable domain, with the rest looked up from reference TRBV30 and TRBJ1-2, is SQTIHQWPATLVQPVGSPLSLECTVEGTSNPNLYWYRQAAGRGLQLLFYSVGIGQISSEVPQNLSASRPQDRQFILSSKKLLLSDSGFYLCAWSVQYGYTFGSGTRLTVV.

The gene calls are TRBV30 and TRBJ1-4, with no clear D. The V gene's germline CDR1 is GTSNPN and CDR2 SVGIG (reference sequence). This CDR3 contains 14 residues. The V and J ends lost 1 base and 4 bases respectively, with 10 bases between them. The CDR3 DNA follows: TGTGCCTGGAGTGAGGGAGGGTTTAATGAAAAACTGTTTTTT. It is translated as CAWSEGGFNEKLFF.

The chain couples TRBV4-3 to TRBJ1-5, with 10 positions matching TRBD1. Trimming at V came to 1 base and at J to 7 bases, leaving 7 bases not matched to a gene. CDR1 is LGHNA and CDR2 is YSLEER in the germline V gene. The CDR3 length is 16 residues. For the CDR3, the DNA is TGCGCCAGCAGCCAAGGGGTTGAGACAGGGGGCCAGCCCCAGCATTTT. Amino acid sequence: CASSQGVETGGQPQHF.

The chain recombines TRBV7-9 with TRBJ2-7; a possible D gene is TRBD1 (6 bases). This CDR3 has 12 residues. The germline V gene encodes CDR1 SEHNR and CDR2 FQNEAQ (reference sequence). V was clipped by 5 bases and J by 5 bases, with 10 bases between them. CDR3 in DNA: TGTGCCAGCAGCCCGGACAGCGACGAGCAGTACTTC. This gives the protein CASSPDSDEQYF.

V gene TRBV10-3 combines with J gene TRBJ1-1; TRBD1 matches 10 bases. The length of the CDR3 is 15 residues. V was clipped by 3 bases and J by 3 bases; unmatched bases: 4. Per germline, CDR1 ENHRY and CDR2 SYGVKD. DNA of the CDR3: TGTGCCATCAGTGACCCCGGGACAGGGGACACTGAAGCTTTCTTT. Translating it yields CAISDPGTGDTEAFF.

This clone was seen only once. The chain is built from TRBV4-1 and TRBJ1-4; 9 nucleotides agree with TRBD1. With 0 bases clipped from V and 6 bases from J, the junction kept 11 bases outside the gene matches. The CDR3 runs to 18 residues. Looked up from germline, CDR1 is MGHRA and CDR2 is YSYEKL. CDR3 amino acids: CASSQEADRGGMDEKLFF. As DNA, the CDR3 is TGCGCCAGCAGCCAAGAGGCTGACAGGGGGGGAATGGATGAAAAACTGTTTTTT.

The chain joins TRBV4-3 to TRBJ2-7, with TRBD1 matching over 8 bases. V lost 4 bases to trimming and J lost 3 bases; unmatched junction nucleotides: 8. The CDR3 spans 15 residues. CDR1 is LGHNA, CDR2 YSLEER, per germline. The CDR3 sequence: CASSPSGQGIYEQYF. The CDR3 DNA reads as TGCGCCAGCAGCCCTTCCGGACAGGGCATCTACGAGCAGTACTTC.

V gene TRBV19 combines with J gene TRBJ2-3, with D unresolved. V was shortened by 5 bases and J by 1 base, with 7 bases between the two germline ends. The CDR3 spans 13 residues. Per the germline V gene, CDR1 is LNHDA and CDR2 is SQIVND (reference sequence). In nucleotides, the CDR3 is TGTGCCAGTAGTTCTCGAGGCACAGATACGCAGTATTTT. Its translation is CASSSRGTDTQYF.

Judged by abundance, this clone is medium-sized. The CDR3 region has the DNA TGTGCCAGCAGTCCCACCGGGACTCACGGATGGTTCTTC. Translation gives CASSPTGTHGWFF. This chain joins TRBV27 and TRBJ2-1, with D maybe TRBD2 (6 bases). Per the germline V gene, CDR1 is MNHEY and CDR2 is SMNVEV (reference sequence). This CDR3 is 13 amino acids long. The germline V and J ends were trimmed by 5 bases and 15 bases, with 20 bases remaining between them.

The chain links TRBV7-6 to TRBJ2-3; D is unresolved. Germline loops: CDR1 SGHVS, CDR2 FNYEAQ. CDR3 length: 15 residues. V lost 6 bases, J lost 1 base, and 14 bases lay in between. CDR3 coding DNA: TGTGCCAGCAGTTCCTTGTCGGCGGGCACAGATACGCAGTATTTT. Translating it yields CASSSLSAGTDTQYF.

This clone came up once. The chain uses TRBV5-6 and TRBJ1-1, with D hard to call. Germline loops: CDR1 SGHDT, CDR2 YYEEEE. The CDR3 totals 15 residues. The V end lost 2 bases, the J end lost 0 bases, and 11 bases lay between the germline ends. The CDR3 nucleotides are TGTGCCAGCAGCTTTGGTAGCAACCTGAACACTGAAGCTTTCTTT. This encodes CASSFGSNLNTEAFF.

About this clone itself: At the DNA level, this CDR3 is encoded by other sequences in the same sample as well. This chain's CDR3 is CAWSRGLDTEAFF. CDR3 DNA: TGTGCCTGGAGTAGGGGTTTGGACACTGAAGCTTTCTTT. The chain recombines TRBV30 with TRBJ1-1; TRBD1 might be the D (5 bases). Germline assignment: CDR1 GTSNPN and CDR2 SVGIG (reference sequence). Trimming shortened V by 2 bases and J by 3 bases, and 10 bases separated the two germline ends. This CDR3 spans 13 amino acids.

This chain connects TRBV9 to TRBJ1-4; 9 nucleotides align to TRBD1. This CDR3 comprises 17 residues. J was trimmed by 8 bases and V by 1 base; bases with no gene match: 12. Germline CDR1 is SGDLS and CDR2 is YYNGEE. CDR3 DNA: TGTGCCAGCAGCGTATCGGGAGCCCGGGACAGGGTCGAAAAACTGTTTTTT. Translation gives CASSVSGARDRVEKLFF.

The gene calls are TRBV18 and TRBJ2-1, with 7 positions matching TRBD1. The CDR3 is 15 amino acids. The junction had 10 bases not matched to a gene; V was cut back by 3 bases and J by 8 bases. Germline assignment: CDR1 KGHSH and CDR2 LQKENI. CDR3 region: CASSPALNRGDEQFF. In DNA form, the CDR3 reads TGTGCCAGCTCACCCGCTTTAAACAGGGGCGATGAGCAGTTCTTC.

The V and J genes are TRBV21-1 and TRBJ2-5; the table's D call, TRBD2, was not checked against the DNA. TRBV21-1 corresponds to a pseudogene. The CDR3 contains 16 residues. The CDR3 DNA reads TGTGCCAGCAGCGGCAGGGGACTAGCGGGGCGGGAGACCCAGTACTTC. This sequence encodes CASSGRGLAGRETQYF.